Presented here are 15 T cell receptor beta chains from one specimen sequenced in a study of shared clonotypes between healthy human individuals. The data were produced by immunoSEQ multiplex PCR, yet TCRdb's version contains in-frame clones alone and is incomplete. Found here are under 1 million clones, 90% to 98% of them singletons; the top ten hold approximately 0.2%. CD45RO-negative CD8 cells positively selected for CCR7 made up the naive population, which excluded terminally differentiated effector memory CD45RA+ cells. Material: naive CD8+ T cells sorted from blood. These receptors all come from a young man in good health.

This clone was picked up a small number of times. The chain recombines TRBV2 with TRBJ1-5; no clear D. The CDR3 contains 13 residues. Germline V gene data show CDR1 as SNHLY and CDR2 as FYNNEI. V lost 2 bases to trimming and J lost 4 bases, with 6 bases between them. The DNA of the CDR3 is TGTGCCAGCAGTGAATTCAGGAATCAGCCCCAGCATTTT. Residues: CASSEFRNQPQHF. Drawing the rest from reference TRBV2 and TRBJ1-5, the complete variable domain is EPEVTQTPSHQVTQMGQEVILRCVPISNHLYFYWYRQILGQKVEFLVSFYNNEISEKSEIFDDQFSVERPDGSNFTLKIRSTKLEDSAMYFCASSEFRNQPQHFGDGTRLSIL.

The CDR3 protein is CASSVVGDHNNEQFF. The DNA of the CDR3 is TGTGCCAGCAGCGTCGTAGGGGATCACAACAATGAGCAGTTCTTC. The chain carries TRBV9 and TRBJ2-1, with D maybe TRBD1 (5 bases). The CDR3 is 15 amino acids. CDR1 is SGDLS and CDR2 is YYNGEE in the germline V gene. The germline V and J ends were trimmed by 2 bases and 5 bases, with 14 bases remaining between them.

This clone was observed a single time. CDR3 in DNA: TGTGCCAGCAGCGGACCCGGGAGTAAGTCCTACAATGAGCAGTTCTTC. It translates to CASSGPGSKSYNEQFF. The chain combines TRBV7-9 with TRBJ2-1; the D gene is possibly TRBD2 (6 bases). The CDR3 length is 16 residues. V was cut by 5 bases and J by 1 base, with 15 bases left in between. CDR1 and CDR2 (germline): SEHNR, FQNEAQ (reference sequence).

The chain employs TRBV5-5 and TRBJ2-5; 12 positions agree with TRBD2. The CDR3 runs to 14 residues. Per germline, CDR1 SGHKS and CDR2 YYEKEE (reference sequence). Losses at the gene ends were 6 bases for V and 2 bases for J; bases not matched to a gene: 2. The CDR3 reads CASTGLAGQETQYF. The CDR3 DNA reads TGTGCCAGCACTGGACTAGCGGGGCAAGAGACCCAGTACTTC.

The J gene is TRBJ2-1, the V gene TRBV11-2, with TRBD2 matching over 13 bases. The germline V gene encodes CDR1 SGHAT and CDR2 FQNNGV. CDR3 length: 16 residues. The V and J ends lost 4 bases and 6 bases, in that order; junction bases with no gene match: 6. CDR3 bases: TGTGCCAGCAGCTCGAGGACTAGCGGGGGCCTCAATGAGCAGTTCTTC. Translated, it gives CASSSRTSGGLNEQFF.

The chain uses TRBV28 and TRBJ2-5, with 11 positions matching TRBD1. The length of the CDR3 is 14 residues. Trimming at V came to 6 bases and at J to 4 bases, leaving 4 bases not matched to a gene. Germline-derived CDR1 and CDR2 are MDHEN and SYDVKM. CDR3 residues: CASSGTGGRETQYF. DNA for the CDR3: TGTGCCAGCAGCGGGACAGGGGGTCGAGAGACCCAGTACTTC. The full variable domain, with the rest looked up from reference TRBV28 and TRBJ2-5, is DVKVTQSSRYLVKRTGEKVFLECVQDMDHENMFWYRQDPGLGLRLIYFSYDVKMKEKGDIPEGYSVSREKKERFSLILESASTNQTSMYLCASSGTGGRETQYFGPGTRLLVL.

The CDR3 loop is CASSLAQGMENTGELFF. The CDR3 region has the DNA TGTGCCAGCAGCTTAGCCCAGGGGATGGAGAACACCGGGGAGCTGTTTTTT. This chain uses TRBV11-1 with TRBJ2-2; TRBD1 might be the D (6 bases). The CDR3 totals 17 residues. Trimming took off 0 bases at V and 1 base at J, with 12 bases between the two ends. CDR1 and CDR2 (germline): SGHAT, FQDESV (reference sequence).

This chain joins TRBV9 and TRBJ2-3; D remains ambiguous. The CDR3 is made up of 16 amino acids. The germline V gene encodes CDR1 SGDLS and CDR2 YYNGEE. With 0 bases removed from V and 2 bases from J, the gap between germline ends came to 13 bases. Here the CDR3 DNA reads TGTGCCAGCAGCGTAGGTACCCCAATCGCCACAGATACGCAGTATTTT. This codes for CASSVGTPIATDTQYF. The whole variable domain, filled in from reference TRBV9 and TRBJ2-3, reads DSGVTQTPKHLITATGQRVTLRCSPRSGDLSVYWYQQSLDQGLQFLIQYYNGEERAKGNILERFSAQQFPDLHSELNLSSLELGDSALYFCASSVGTPIATDTQYFGPGTRLTVL.

The CDR3 DNA reads as TGTGCCAGCAGGCTAAAGCGGGACAGGAGACTCTCTGGGGCCAACGTCCTGACTTTC. Protein: CASRLKRDRRLSGANVLTF. V gene TRBV7-9 combines with J gene TRBJ2-6; possibly TRBD1 for D (8 bases). The CDR3 totals 19 residues. Trimming removed 6 bases at V and 0 bases at J, with 21 bases between. Germline V gives CDR1 SEHNR, CDR2 FQNEAQ (reference sequence).

This sequence joins TRBV28 and TRBJ2-3; 9 nucleotides align to TRBD1. V dropped 5 bases and J dropped 0; count of bases not matched to a gene: 6. The CDR3 covers 16 residues. The V gene's germline CDR1 is MDHEN and CDR2 SYDVKM. CDR3 sequence: CASSNRDRVSTDTQYF. CDR3 in DNA: TGTGCCAGCAGTAACCGGGACAGGGTCAGCACAGATACGCAGTATTTT.

This rearrangement joins TRBV27 to TRBJ2-1; 10 bases map to TRBD2. The CDR3 consists of 16 residues. Germline-derived CDR1 and CDR2 are MNHEY and SMNVEV (reference sequence). V trimming: 5 bases; J trimming: 4 bases; junction bases outside the gene matches: 8. The CDR3 region is CASSHPLAGAYNEQFF. CDR3 DNA: TGTGCCAGCAGTCACCCGCTAGCGGGAGCATACAATGAGCAGTTCTTC.

Only one count was recorded for this clone. J is TRBJ2-3 and V is TRBV2; the D gene is possibly TRBD1 (6 bases). The germline gives CDR1 SNHLY, CDR2 FYNNEI. This CDR3 contains 15 residues. V gave up 7 bases and J gave up 2 bases, with 16 bases separating them. In DNA form, the CDR3 reads TGTGCCAGCAACGAACAGGGCCGAGTCACAGATACGCAGTATTTT. Encoded protein: CASNEQGRVTDTQYF.

The gene calls are TRBV7-8 and TRBJ2-7; perhaps TRBD1 as D (5 bases). The CDR3 spans 15 residues. Germline V gene data show CDR1 as SGHVS and CDR2 as FQNEAQ. Trimming pared 5 bases from V and 1 base from J, leaving 15 bases between. The CDR3 spells CASSPENRRSYEQYF. Written as DNA, the CDR3 is TGTGCCAGCAGCCCTGAAAACAGGAGATCCTACGAGCAGTACTTC.

The rearrangement uses TRBV11-3 and TRBJ2-1, with 11 bases aligning to TRBD2. V gave up 4 bases and J gave up 3 bases; unmatched junction bases: 2. The CDR3 runs to 15 residues. CDR1 is SGHNT, CDR2 YENEEA, per germline. The CDR3 DNA sequence: TGTGCCAGCAGCTCGACTAGCGGGAACTACAATGAGCAGTTCTTC. Protein sequence: CASSSTSGNYNEQFF.

The rearrangement links TRBV7-9 to TRBJ2-1; 9 positions match TRBD2. Looked up from germline, CDR1 is SEHNR and CDR2 is FQNEAQ (reference sequence). The CDR3 runs to 16 residues. After removal of 3 bases from V and 5 bases from J, the junction contained 8 bases not matched to a gene. CDR3 region: CASSFGEREVDNEQFF. The CDR3 bases are TGTGCCAGCAGCTTTGGCGAGCGGGAGGTTGACAATGAGCAGTTCTTC. Variable domain in full (rest from reference TRBV7-9 and TRBJ2-1): DTGVSQNPRHKITKRGQNVTFRCDPISEHNRLYWYRQTLGQGPEFLTYFQNEAQLEKSRLLSDRFSAERPKGSFSTLEIQRTEQGDSAMYLCASSFGEREVDNEQFFGPGTRLTVL.